These T cell receptor beta chains were read from a single sample in a study of T cell repertoires in cytomegalovirus infection. TCRdb called the reads again in MiXCR, with one record for every CDR3 protein. The sample has fewer than 300,000 distinct CDR3 sequences; more than 20% are singletons. Specimen: PBMCs. These receptors originate from a human donor in good health (CMV status not recorded). Some clones in this sample may be carry-over from other donors' samples. CDR3s include the opening cysteine and the closing phenylalanine or tryptophan. A D gene is named only where the DNA matches it firmly. For some rows the clone size is stated as once, few or many, or as a class when expanded; others skip it.

>-|TRBV12-3/TRBV12-4|-|TRBJ1-1
CASSRIRRDTEAFF
TGTGCCAGCAGTCGGATTCGGCGGGACACTGAAGCTTTCTTT
>few|TRBV6-6|-|TRBJ1-5
CASSYLTGFGDQPQHF
TGTGCCAGCAGTTACCTTACAGGGTTCGGGGATCAGCCCCAGCATTTT
>few|TRBV19|TRBD2|TRBJ2-3
CASTKGLAGVGADTQYF
TGTGCCAGTACCAAGGGACTAGCGGGAGTCGGCGCAGATACGCAGTATTTT
>-|TRBV6-2/TRBV6-3|-|TRBJ1-4
CASSYSAPTNEKLFF
TGTGCCAGCAGTTACTCAGCGCCAACTAATGAAAAACTGTTTTTT
>many|TRBV7-2|TRBD2|TRBJ2-2
CASSLGLAGTGELFF
TGTGCCAGCAGCTTAGGCCTAGCGGGGACCGGGGAGCTGTTTTTT
>many|TRBV7-9|-|TRBJ2-1
CASSLVWNSYNEQFF
TGTGCCAGCAGCTTAGTATGGAACAGTTACAATGAGCAGTTCTTC
>-|TRBV12-3/TRBV12-4|TRBD1|TRBJ1-1
CASTRTGGMNTEAFF
TGTGCCAGCACCCGGACAGGGGGAATGAACACTGAAGCTTTCTTT
>-|TRBV6-2/TRBV6-3|-|TRBJ2-2
CASSIAVTGELFF
TGTGCCAGCAGTATAGCGGTCACCGGGGAGCTGTTTTTT
>-|TRBV20-1|-|TRBJ1-6
CSARDPSSRDSPLHF
TGCAGTGCTAGAGACCCCTCCTCCCGGGATTCACCCCTCCACTTT
>-|TRBV20-1|-|TRBJ2-5
CSARDSGETQYF
TGCAGTGCTAGAGATTCGGGAGAGACCCAGTACTTC
>-|TRBV4-1|-|TRBJ2-1
CASSQDNFNEQFF
TGCGCCAGCAGCCAAGATAATTTCAATGAGCAGTTCTTC
>-|TRBV5-1|TRBD2|TRBJ2-1
CASSYQSGGRVEQFF
TGCGCCAGCAGCTATCAGTCGGGGGGGCGAGTTGAGCAGTTCTTC
>once|TRBV15|-|TRBJ2-1
CATRSSGLGTGYNEQFF
TGTGCCACCAGGAGCAGCGGGCTGGGCACGGGCTACAATGAGCAGTTCTTC
>few|TRBV24-1|TRBD1|TRBJ2-5
CATSDSTGGGETQYF
TGTGCCACCAGTGATTCAACAGGGGGCGGAGAGACCCAGTACTTC
>-|TRBV5-6|-|TRBJ2-3
CASSSRDSTDTQYF
TGTGCCAGCAGCTCCCGGGACAGCACAGATACGCAGTATTTT
>many|TRBV7-9|TRBD1|TRBJ2-7
CASSWGQGVYEQYF
TGTGCCAGCAGCTGGGGACAGGGAGTTTACGAGCAGTACTTC
>few|TRBV19|TRBD1|TRBJ1-1
CASTGGQSMNTEAFF
TGTGCCAGTACAGGGGGCCAATCGATGAACACTGAAGCTTTCTTT
>-|TRBV20-1|-|TRBJ2-2
CSARVAENTGELFF
TGCAGTGCTAGGGTAGCGGAGAACACCGGGGAGCTGTTTTTT
>-|TRBV6-6|-|TRBJ1-1
CASSYGGKSAAFF
TGTGCCAGCAGTTACGGAGGGAAGTCTGCAGCTTTCTTT
>medium-sized|TRBV7-2|-|TRBJ1-2
CASSLGGGAYGYTF
TGTGCCAGCAGCTTAGGCGGCGGGGCCTATGGCTACACCTTC
>many|TRBV7-2|TRBD2|TRBJ2-2
CASSPASGRVGTGELFF
TGTGCCAGCAGTCCGGCTAGCGGGAGGGTAGGAACCGGGGAGCTGTTTTTT
>-|TRBV12-3/TRBV12-4|-|TRBJ2-7
CASSLGLSPDF
TGTGCCAGCAGTTTAGGCCTATCACCCGACTTC
>-|TRBV9|TRBD2|TRBJ2-1
CASSGWTSGSNEQFF
TGTGCCAGCAGCGGTTGGACTAGCGGGAGCAATGAGCAGTTCTTC
>-|TRBV29-1|TRBD2|TRBJ2-1
CSVGLRNEQFF
TGCAGCGTGGGACTAAGGAATGAGCAGTTCTTC
>few|TRBV28|TRBD1|TRBJ1-2
CASSLGQGAGGYTF
TGTGCCAGCAGTTTGGGACAGGGGGCTGGGGGCTACACCTTC
>many|TRBV7-2|TRBD1|TRBJ2-1
CASSQTGGEQFF
TGTGCCAGCAGCCAGACAGGGGGAGAGCAGTTCTTC
>many|TRBV6-1|-|TRBJ2-7
CASSKGYEQYF
TGTGCCAGCAGTAAAGGGTACGAGCAGTACTTC
>-|TRBV6-5|-|TRBJ2-3
CASRRTYSSTDTQYF
TGTGCCAGCAGACGGACCTATTCTAGCACAGATACGCAGTATTTT
>-|TRBV7-7|TRBD1|TRBJ2-5
CATRDRAQETQYF
TGTGCTACCCGGGACAGGGCTCAAGAGACCCAGTACTTC
>once|TRBV12-3/TRBV12-4|TRBD1|TRBJ1-1
CASRQGTEAFF
TGTGCCAGTCGACAGGGAACTGAAGCTTTCTTT
>few|TRBV5-5|-|TRBJ1-6
CASSLEILGRSNSPLHF
TGTGCCAGCAGCTTGGAAATTCTGGGACGGTCAAATTCACCCCTCCACTTT
>-|TRBV7-9|-|TRBJ1-5
CASSVQGQPQHF
TGTGCCAGCAGCGTACAGGGTCAGCCCCAGCATTTT
>-|TRBV19|-|TRBJ1-5
CASTWAGRSQPQHF
TGTGCCAGCACCTGGGCGGGGAGGAGTCAGCCCCAGCATTTT
>-|TRBV6-2/TRBV6-3|TRBD2|TRBJ2-1
CASSLTSGSRNEQFF
TGTGCCAGCAGTTTAACTAGCGGGAGCCGGAATGAGCAGTTCTTC
>many|TRBV7-2|-|TRBJ1-2
CASRRTLYGYTF
TGTGCCAGCAGAAGGACGCTCTATGGCTACACCTTC
>-|TRBV6-1|-|TRBJ1-5
CASSENGLGQPQHF
TGTGCCAGCAGTGAAAATGGGCTAGGGCAGCCCCAGCATTTT
>-|TRBV3-1|-|TRBJ1-1
CASSRPGGGGTEAFF
TGTGCCAGCAGCCGCCCGGGGGGCGGTGGGACTGAAGCTTTCTTT